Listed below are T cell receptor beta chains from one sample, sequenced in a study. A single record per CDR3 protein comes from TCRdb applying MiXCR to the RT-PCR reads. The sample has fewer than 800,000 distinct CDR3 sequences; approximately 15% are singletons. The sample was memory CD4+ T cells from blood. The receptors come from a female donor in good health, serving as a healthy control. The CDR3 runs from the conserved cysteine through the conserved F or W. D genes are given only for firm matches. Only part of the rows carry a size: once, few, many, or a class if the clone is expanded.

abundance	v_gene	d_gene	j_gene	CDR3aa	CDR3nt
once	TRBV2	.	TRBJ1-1	CASQVQGEAFF	TGTGCCAGCCAAGTTCAAGGTGAAGCTTTCTTT
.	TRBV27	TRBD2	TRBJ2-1	CASLTSGWNEQFF	TGTGCCAGCTTGACTAGCGGGTGGAATGAGCAGTTCTTC
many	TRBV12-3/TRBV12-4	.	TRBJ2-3	CASKRSTDTQYF	TGTGCCAGCAAAAGGAGCACAGATACGCAGTATTTT
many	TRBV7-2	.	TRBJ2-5	CASSPGRLESFQYF	TGTGCCAGCAGCCCCGGGCGGCTGGAGAGTTTCCAGTACTTC
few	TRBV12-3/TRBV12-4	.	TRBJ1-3	CASSFTLTGGNTIYF	TGTGCCAGCAGTTTCACCCTGACGGGAGGAAACACCATATATTTT
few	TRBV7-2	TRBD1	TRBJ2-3	CASSLPTGRTDTQYF	TGTGCCAGCAGCTTACCGACAGGGCGCACAGATACGCAGTATTTT
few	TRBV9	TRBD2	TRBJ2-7	CASSPRGSGVAYEQYF	TGTGCCAGCAGCCCCCGGGGGAGCGGGGTAGCCTACGAGCAGTACTTC
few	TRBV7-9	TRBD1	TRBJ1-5	CASSPQGGAGNQPQHF	TGTGCCAGCAGCCCCCAAGGGGGCGCGGGCAATCAGCCCCAGCATTTT
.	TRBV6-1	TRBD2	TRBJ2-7	CASRIAGLVEQYF	TGTGCCAGCAGGATAGCGGGTCTGGTCGAGCAGTACTTC
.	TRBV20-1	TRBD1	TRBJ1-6	CSARDIGGNSPLHF	TGCAGTGCTAGAGATATAGGGGGCAATTCACCCCTCCACTTT
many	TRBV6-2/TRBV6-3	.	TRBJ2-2	CASSYSVARDGELFF	TGTGCCAGCAGTTACTCGGTTGCCAGGGACGGGGAGCTGTTTTTT
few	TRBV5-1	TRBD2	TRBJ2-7	CASSLAPAGGEQYF	TGCGCCAGCAGCTTGGCTCCAGCGGGAGGCGAGCAGTACTTC
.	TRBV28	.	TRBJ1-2	CASSSREYGYTF	TGTGCCAGCAGTTCCAGGGAGTATGGCTACACCTTC
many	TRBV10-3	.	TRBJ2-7	CAISASYEQYF	TGTGCCATCAGTGCCTCCTACGAGCAGTACTTC
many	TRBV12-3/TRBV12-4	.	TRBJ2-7	CASSNQGREQYF	TGTGCCAGCAGCAACCAGGGGCGCGAGCAGTACTTC
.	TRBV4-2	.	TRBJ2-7	CASSQDGSSEQYF	TGTGCCAGCAGCCAAGATGGTAGCTCTGAGCAGTACTTC
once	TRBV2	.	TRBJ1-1	CASVEQGFSEAFF	TGTGCCTCCGTGGAACAGGGTTTCTCTGAAGCTTTCTTT
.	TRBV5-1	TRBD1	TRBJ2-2	CASRSPGTGATGELFF	TGCGCCAGCCGATCTCCCGGGACAGGCGCCACCGGGGAGCTGTTTTTT
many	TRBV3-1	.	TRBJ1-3	CASSQGGTLSGNTIYF	TGTGCCAGCAGCCAAGGAGGCACATTATCTGGAAACACCATATATTTT
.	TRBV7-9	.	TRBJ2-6	CASSLQAAGANVLTF	TGTGCCAGCAGCTTACAGGCAGCTGGGGCCAACGTCCTGACTTTC
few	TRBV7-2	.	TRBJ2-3	CASLWGTDTQYF	TGTGCCAGCTTGTGGGGGACAGATACGCAGTATTTT
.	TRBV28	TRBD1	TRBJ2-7	CASSLSIGQGNRYEQYF	TGTGCCAGCAGTTTATCGATTGGACAGGGGAACCGCTACGAGCAGTACTTC
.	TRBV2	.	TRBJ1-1	CATHRDSDTEAFF	TGTGCCACCCACCGGGACTCAGACACTGAAGCTTTCTTT
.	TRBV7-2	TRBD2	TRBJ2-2	CASSLASGKTGELFF	TGTGCCAGCAGCTTAGCTAGCGGGAAAACCGGGGAGCTGTTTTTT
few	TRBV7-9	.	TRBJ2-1	CASRLGSLSYNEQFF	TGTGCCAGCAGGTTGGGTAGCCTCTCCTACAATGAGCAGTTCTTC
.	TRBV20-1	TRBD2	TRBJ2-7	CSAPRSGRLSYEQYF	TGCAGTGCCCCTCGTAGCGGGAGGCTTTCCTACGAGCAGTACTTC
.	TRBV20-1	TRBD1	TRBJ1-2	CSTLHTGESGYTF	TGCAGTACCCTCCATACAGGGGAGTCCGGCTACACCTTC
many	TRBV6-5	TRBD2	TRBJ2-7	CASSYGIWVGGGNEQYF	TGTGCCAGCAGTTACGGTATCTGGGTGGGCGGGGGAAACGAGCAGTACTTC
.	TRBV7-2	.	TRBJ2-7	CASSLDRGTLEQYF	TGTGCCAGCAGCTTAGATCGTGGGACACTTGAGCAGTACTTC
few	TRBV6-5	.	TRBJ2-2	CASSSTGSGELFF	TGTGCCAGCAGTTCAACGGGTTCCGGGGAGCTGTTTTTT
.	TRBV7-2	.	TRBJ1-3	CASSEALHSGNTIYF	TGTGCCAGCAGCGAGGCGCTTCACTCTGGAAACACCATATATTTT
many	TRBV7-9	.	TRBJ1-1	CASSPSEGATEAFF	TGTGCCAGCAGCCCCTCAGAGGGAGCCACTGAAGCTTTCTTT
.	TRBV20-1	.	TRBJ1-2	CSATPGKHGYTF	TGCAGTGCCACCCCAGGGAAACATGGCTACACCTTC
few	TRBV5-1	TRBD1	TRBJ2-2	CASSVGDSNTGELFF	TGCGCCAGCAGCGTGGGGGACAGTAACACCGGGGAGCTGTTTTTT
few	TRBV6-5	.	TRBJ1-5	CASSYLKNQPQHF	TGTGCCAGCAGTTATCTTAAAAATCAGCCCCAGCATTTT
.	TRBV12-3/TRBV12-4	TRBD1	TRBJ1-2	CASSQPGTVSSGYTF	TGTGCCAGCAGTCAACCCGGGACAGTCAGTAGTGGCTACACCTTC
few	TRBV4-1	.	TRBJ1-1	CASSQVRGGNTEAFF	TGCGCCAGCAGCCAAGTCCGGGGGGGGAACACTGAAGCTTTCTTT
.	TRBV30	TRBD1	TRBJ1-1	CAWSVRGLNTEAFF	TGTGCCTGGAGTGTAAGGGGGCTGAACACTGAAGCTTTCTTT
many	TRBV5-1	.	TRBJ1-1	CASSLNRAPTEAFF	TGCGCCAGCAGCTTAAACAGGGCTCCCACTGAAGCTTTCTTT
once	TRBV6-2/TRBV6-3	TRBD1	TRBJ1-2	CASRTGKYGYTF	TGTGCCAGCAGGACAGGGAAGTATGGCTACACCTTC
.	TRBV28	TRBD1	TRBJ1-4	CASGDPGGNNEKLFF	TGTGCCAGCGGTGATCCAGGGGGCAACAATGAAAAACTGTTTTTT
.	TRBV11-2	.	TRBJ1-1	CASSLESWKPTAGEAFF	TGTGCCAGCAGCTTAGAGTCGTGGAAACCCACGGCAGGGGAAGCTTTCTTT
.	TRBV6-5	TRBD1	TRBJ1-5	CASRSRGTGFYQPQHF	TGTGCCAGCAGATCAAGAGGGACAGGTTTTTATCAGCCCCAGCATTTT
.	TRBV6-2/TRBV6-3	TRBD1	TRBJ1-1	CASSRREGATFF	TGTGCCAGCAGCCGCCGGGAGGGGGCAACTTTCTTT
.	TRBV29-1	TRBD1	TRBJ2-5	CSVEGQGQETQYF	TGCAGCGTTGAAGGACAGGGGCAAGAGACCCAGTACTTC
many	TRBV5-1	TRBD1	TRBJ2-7	CASSDTGGVDEQYF	TGCGCCAGCAGCGATACAGGGGGCGTCGACGAGCAGTACTTC
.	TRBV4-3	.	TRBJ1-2	CASSQEPLTGGYTF	TGCGCCAGCAGCCAAGAGCCCTTGACGGGTGGCTACACCTTC
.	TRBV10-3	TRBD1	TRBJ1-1	CAISVPGTDTEAFF	TGTGCCATCAGTGTACCCGGGACAGACACTGAAGCTTTCTTT
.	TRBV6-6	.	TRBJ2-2	CASRRTTPNTGELFF	TGTGCCAGCCGCCGGACGACGCCGAACACCGGGGAGCTGTTTTTT
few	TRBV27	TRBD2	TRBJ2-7	CASSPWVSGSPYEQYF	TGTGCCAGCAGCCCCTGGGTGAGCGGGAGCCCCTACGAGCAGTACTTC
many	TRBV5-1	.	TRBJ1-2	CASSFGTRNAYGYTF	TGCGCCAGCAGCTTTGGGACACGGAACGCCTATGGCTACACCTTC
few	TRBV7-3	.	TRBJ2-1	CASKVGLNDNEQFF	TGTGCCTCAAAAGTGGGGCTGAACGACAATGAGCAGTTCTTC
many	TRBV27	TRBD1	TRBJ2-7	CASSFGGQGARSEQYF	TGTGCCAGCAGTTTTGGCGGACAGGGGGCTAGGTCCGAGCAGTACTTC
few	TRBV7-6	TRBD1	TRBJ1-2	CASSRTREDRGLNYGYTF	TGTGCCAGCAGCCGCACGCGAGAGGACAGGGGGCTTAACTATGGCTACACCTTC